This is a list of T cell receptor beta chains from one sample in a study of blood T cell repertoires in COVID-19. Profiling relied on immunoSEQ multiplex PCR, and the TCRdb table lists in-frame clones only, not all of them. Found here are fewer than 120,000 clones, more than 65% of them singletons; the top ten hold over 3.5%. Material for sequencing was peripheral blood. Every receptor here comes from a woman of 80 years or more with acute or convalescent COVID-19. The conserved cysteine and the conserved F or W are not part of the CDR3 here. Some rows mark clone size as missing; the rest say once, few, many or name a class of expanded clone.

NA,TRBV20-1,TRBJ2-5,SASSGGASETQY
NA,TRBV7-9,TRBJ1-5,ASSSSGGRGNQPQH
NA,TRBV2,TRBJ2-1,ASGYRGGYNEQF
NA,TRBV3-1/TRBV3-2,TRBJ1-2,ASSQTGTAYGYT
NA,TRBV11-3,TRBJ2-2,ASTRSPGTDNTGELF
NA,TRBV7-2,TRBJ2-2,ASSPPVNTGELF
NA,TRBV5-1,TRBJ1-2,ASSRADRGTGYT
NA,TRBV28,TRBJ2-2,ASSLAAGNTGELF
NA,TRBV5-1,TRBJ2-5,ASSLGTGGRETQY
NA,TRBV2,TRBJ2-3,ASTERLQLPTDTQY
NA,TRBV19,TRBJ2-7,AFLSIAAPRPYEQY
once,TRBV4-1,TRBJ2-2,ASSHVLGRAGGTGELF
once,TRBV29-1,TRBJ2-1,SVERGTSTNEQF
NA,TRBV5-1,TRBJ2-7,ASSLVGIVTGAEQY
NA,TRBV28,TRBJ1-4,ASSLITGLWTVEKLF
NA,TRBV3-1/TRBV3-2,TRBJ2-1,ASSQPTSGSEQF
few,TRBV4-1,TRBJ1-1,ASSQDRMGQGARGTEAF
NA,TRBV19,TRBJ2-2,ASSIQGSDTGELF
NA,TRBV5-1,TRBJ2-3,ASSLDRGLGDTQY
NA,TRBV9,TRBJ1-2,ASSVAPTTGGYGYT
NA,TRBV5-5,TRBJ1-2,ASSRFVGTGVIYGYT
NA,TRBV7-3,TRBJ1-1,ASSLRQGAPEAF
few,TRBV4-2,TRBJ2-7,ASSPGLAGASEQY